The source of this TCR beta chain is a study of CXCR3-negative and CXCR3-positive naive CD8 T cells. Looking at the study overall: Summed over all libraries, TRB reads came to approximately 140 million, with about 1.5 +/- 0.3 million per library. The study, taken as a whole, reports: Comparison of naive subsets found surface CD5 to be comparable, and TCR strength was inferred on the basis of TRB CDR3 properties. The study found more hydrophobic TRB CDR3s in CXCR3-positive naive cells than in CXCR3-negative naive cells. Naive subsets were similarly diverse, while memory CD8+ repertoires were much less diverse.

Preparation of TRB cDNA libraries relied on 5' RACE carrying UMI labels. After re-calling the 5' RACE reads, TCRdb lists one entry per CDR3 protein, DNA absent. The sample features some 150,000 distinct CDR3 sequences, with around 0.3% in its top ten. Germline CDR1 reads SGDLS; CDR2 reads YYNGEE. The CDR3 loop spans 15 amino acids. Turning to this clonotype: What it binds is not known.

Definition of naive CD8+ T cells rested on a CD45RO-CCR7+CD27+CD95- profile. This TCR came from a human donor in good health. Some clones in this sample may be carry-over from other donors' samples. V is TRBV9 and J is TRBJ2-7. The sample comprised naive CXCR3+ CD8+ T cells from blood. Subset here: CD45RO-CCR7+CD27+CD95- naive CD8+ T cells expressing CXCR3 (TNR3+). The CDR3 region is CASSVSDASSYEQYF.